The T cell receptor (beta chain) described here comes from a study of response to subunit inactivated influenza vaccine. Regarding the study as a whole: Authors suggested each seasonal flu vaccination may recruit only limited numbers of new T cells.

Per germline, CDR1 SGHTA and CDR2 FQGNSA. The CDR3 spans 16 residues. V dropped 4 bases and J dropped 0; count of bases not matched to a gene: 8. One entry per CDR3 protein, called by TCRdb with MiXCR from the RT-PCR reads. Here the sample spans about 520,000 distinct CDR3 sequences, about a tenth being singletons. To note about this clonotype: The target antigen is unknown.

This sample comprised PBMCs from blood, obtained about 40 days after vaccination. This clonotype was obtained from a man between 50 and 59 years old who received an inactivated influenza vaccine. The rearrangement links TRBV7-2 to TRBJ1-1, with 7 bases identical to TRBD1. The CDR3 DNA follows: TGTGCCAGCAGCTCGCTCCCCGGGACAGTGAACACTGAAGCTTTCTTT. Protein product: CASSSLPGTVNTEAFF.